This is a list of T cell receptor beta chains from one sample in a study of identical twins. TCRdb reanalysed the 5' RACE reads using MiXCR and keeps one entry per CDR3 protein. The sample shows under 1 million distinct CDR3 sequences, roughly 12% of them seen only once. A further study also used this sample, focusing on yellow fever vaccine responses in identical twins.

Input material: PBMCs. The source of these receptors is a woman aged 18-30 years in good health. Both conserved end residues are part of each CDR3. Each record gives: V gene, J gene, clone size, D gene, CDR3 DNA, CDR3 protein. D genes are given only for firm matches. Clone size, where shown, is once, few, many, or a class for clones that have expanded.

TRBV4-1	TRBJ2-7	-	TRBD2	TGCGCCAGCAGCCACGGAGCGGGGACCAGCTACGAGCAGTACTTC	CASSHGAGTSYEQYF
TRBV29-1	TRBJ2-7	few	TRBD1	TGCAGCGTAGAAACAGGGGACGAGCAGTACTTC	CSVETGDEQYF
TRBV12-3/TRBV12-4	TRBJ1-2	-	-	TGTGCCAGCAGTTTAGGACAGTTGTTTTATGGCTACACCTTC	CASSLGQLFYGYTF
TRBV12-3/TRBV12-4	TRBJ2-5	many	-	TGTGCCAGCAGTTTCGGCGGAGTTCAAGAGACCCAGTACTTC	CASSFGGVQETQYF
TRBV7-9	TRBJ2-4	few	-	TGTGCCAGCAGCTTATCCGCCGAGGAAAACATTCAGTACTTC	CASSLSAEENIQYF
TRBV20-1	TRBJ2-2	-	-	-	CSARGPRTPGSCFF
TRBV12-3/TRBV12-4	TRBJ2-7	many	-	TGTGCCAGCAGTTCGCAACTGTTCCCCTCCGAGCAGTACTTC	CASSSQLFPSEQYF
TRBV2	TRBJ2-7	-	-	TGTGCCAGCAAGGGTAGCTACTACGAGCAGTACTTC	CASKGSYYEQYF
TRBV7-9	TRBJ2-3	-	TRBD2	TGTGCCAGCAGCTTTAGCGGGAGAGGTCCAGATACGCAGTATTTT	CASSFSGRGPDTQYF
TRBV28	TRBJ2-7	few	-	TGTGCCAGCAGTTTAGGGAGAACCGAGCAGTACTTC	CASSLGRTEQYF
TRBV5-5	TRBJ2-1	few	TRBD1	TGTGCCAGCCTTCCGACCCGGACAGGGGGGCAGTTCTTC	CASLPTRTGGQFF
TRBV5-1	TRBJ2-5	few	-	TGCGCCAGCAGTCAGGAAACTATTTCTTACCAAGAGACCCAGTACTTC	CASSQETISYQETQYF
TRBV12-3/TRBV12-4	TRBJ2-5	-	-	TGTGCCAGCAGTAAAACTTCGGAGACCCAGTACTTC	CASSKTSETQYF
TRBV20-1	TRBJ1-1	-	-	TGCAGTGCTAGACCTAACAGAGCCTCCGAAGCTTTCTTT	CSARPNRASEAFF
TRBV20-1	TRBJ1-2	many	-	TGCAGTGCTAGTCGAATTAATCAGGGGAACTATGGCTACACCTTC	CSASRINQGNYGYTF
TRBV6-6	TRBJ1-2	once	-	TGTGCCAGCAGTTACTCCACGACGGATGGCTACACCTTC	CASSYSTTDGYTF
TRBV7-8	TRBJ1-1	many	-	TGTGCCAGCAGCTCCCGGCGGAGCCCGGGCACTGAAGCTTTCTTT	CASSSRRSPGTEAFF
TRBV28	TRBJ2-1	few	-	TGTGCCAGCAGTTTATGGGGGGCCAGCTCCTACAATGAGCAGTTCTTC	CASSLWGASSYNEQFF
TRBV28	TRBJ2-7	few	TRBD1	TGTGCCAGCAGTGTTGGTCAGGGGGCGCGGTACGAGCAGTACTTC	CASSVGQGARYEQYF
TRBV7-6	TRBJ2-1	few	-	TGTGCCAGCAGCGTTAGTCCCACCCGCTACAATGAGCAGTTCTTC	CASSVSPTRYNEQFF
TRBV24-1	TRBJ2-1	-	-	TGTGCCACCAGTGATCCGGGGGACCCCACCTCCTACAATGAGCAGTTCTTC	CATSDPGDPTSYNEQFF
TRBV6-6	TRBJ1-1	many	TRBD1	TGTGCCAGCAGTTCACAGGGGTTCACTGAAGCTTTCTTT	CASSSQGFTEAFF
TRBV5-1	TRBJ2-1	many	-	TGCGCCAGCAGCTTGGCCGCAACAATGGGTGAGCAGTTCTTC	CASSLAATMGEQFF
TRBV7-8	TRBJ2-4	many	-	TGTGCCAGCAGCCCCACCCGGGACCCTTTGGATCAGTACTTC	CASSPTRDPLDQYF
TRBV9	TRBJ2-5	-	-	TGTGCCAGCAGCGTAGTGGGGGAAGAGACCCAGTACTTC	CASSVVGEETQYF
TRBV9	TRBJ2-7	few	TRBD1	TGTGCCAGCAGCGTAGGGACAGGGGCCTCCTACGAGCAGTACTTC	CASSVGTGASYEQYF
TRBV3-1	TRBJ1-4	few	-	TGTGCCAGCACCGGAGGGTTTGCAACTAATGAAAAACTGTTTTTT	CASTGGFATNEKLFF
TRBV20-1	TRBJ1-5	few	TRBD1	TGCAGTGCTAGAGGCCCAACAGGGGGGGTTCAGCCCCAGCATTTT	CSARGPTGGVQPQHF
TRBV4-1	TRBJ2-1	-	TRBD2	TGCGCCAGCAGCCAAGCCCCTAGGGGACTAGCGGGAGTCGATGAGCAGTTCTTC	CASSQAPRGLAGVDEQFF
TRBV6-5	TRBJ2-1	few	TRBD2	TGTGCCAGCAGTTACTTCGGCGGGAGCTCCTACAATGAGCAGTTCTTC	CASSYFGGSSYNEQFF
TRBV5-1	TRBJ2-5	-	TRBD1	TGCGCCAGCAGCGGGGGGACAGGGGGTGAGGAGACCCAGTACTTC	CASSGGTGGEETQYF
TRBV6-5	TRBJ2-7	-	TRBD2	TGTGCCAGCAGTTTAACGGGACTAGCGGGAGTTCTCGAGCAGTACTTC	CASSLTGLAGVLEQYF
TRBV15	TRBJ2-5	-	TRBD1	TGTGCCACCAGCAGAGCCGAGGACAGGCGAAAGACCCAGTACTTC	CATSRAEDRRKTQYF
TRBV5-1	TRBJ2-1	few	TRBD2	TGCGCCAGCAGCTTACCGGGACTAGCGGGGTCTAATGAGCAGTTCTTC	CASSLPGLAGSNEQFF